The 18 T cell receptor beta chains below were found in one sample sequenced in a study of shared clonotypes between healthy human individuals. Clones were sequenced by immunoSEQ multiplex PCR, and TCRdb holds only the in-frame ones, with some missing. Of under 1,100,000 clones in the sample, around four fifths were seen once. Input material: memory CD4+ T cells sorted from blood. Subset indicated: CD45RA-negative fraction. The receptors shown here come from a man aged 18 to 30 in good health.

The chain joins TRBV18 to TRBJ2-7; 8 bases map to TRBD1. This CDR3 is built from 17 residues. From germline, CDR1 is KGHSH and CDR2 LQKENI. J gave up 3 bases and V 0 bases, and 10 bases lay outside the gene matches. The CDR3 spells CASSPPISPGGLYEQYF. The CDR3 DNA reads TGTGCCAGCTCACCACCGATATCGCCAGGGGGCCTCTACGAGCAGTACTTC. Supplemented by reference TRBV18 and TRBJ2-7, the full variable domain reads NAGVMQNPRHLVRRRGQEARLRCSPMKGHSHVYWYRQLPEEGLKFMVYLQKENIIDESGMPKERFSAEFPKEGPSILRIQQVVRGDSAAYFCASSPPISPGGLYEQYFGPGTRLTVT.

The count of this clone is one. The V and J genes are TRBV10-3 and TRBJ1-1; 11 bases match TRBD1. This CDR3 contains 16 residues. Germline CDR1 is ENHRY and CDR2 is SYGVKD. J lost 1 base, V lost 5 bases, and 6 bases had no gene match. As DNA, the CDR3 is TGTGCCATCAGTAAGGGGACAGGGGGTTCGAACACTGAAGCTTTCTTT. This translates into CAISKGTGGSNTEAFF.

This clone was counted at least ten times. The rearrangement joins TRBV5-6 to TRBJ1-4, with no clear D. The ends were cut back, 4 bases at V and 2 bases at J, with 18 bases in the middle. Germline V gene data show CDR1 as SGHDT and CDR2 as YYEEEE. The CDR3 has 17 amino acids. CDR3 in DNA: TGTGCCAGCAGCCCGGCCGGTGGACTGGCGACTAATGAAAAACTGTTTTTT. Its protein product is CASSPAGGLATNEKLFF.

On this clone: A far larger clone is just one base off, so this is likely a read error. Other DNA sequences of this sample code for an identical CDR3. V gene TRBV7-2 combines with J gene TRBJ1-5, with 9 bases fitting TRBD1. The trim removed 5 bases at V and 4 bases at J, leaving 3 bases unmatched. CDR1 is SGHTA, CDR2 FQGNSA, per germline. The CDR3 extends over 14 amino acids. This chain's CDR3 is CASSPGTGNQPQHF. CDR3 nucleotides: TGTGCCAGCAGCCCCGGGACAGGGAATCAGCCCCAGCATTTT.

On this clone: Other DNA sequences in the sample encode the same CDR3. The V and J genes are TRBV28 and TRBJ1-1; D perhaps matches TRBD1 (6 bases). The V end lost 1 base, the J end lost 5 bases, and 8 bases lay between the germline ends. Per the germline V gene, CDR1 is MDHEN and CDR2 is SYDVKM. The CDR3 loop spans 13 amino acids. CDR3 sequence reads: CASSLLGGTEAFF. CDR3 bases: TGTGCCAGCAGTTTATTAGGGGGGACTGAAGCTTTCTTT.

In the case of this clone: The sample holds other DNA sequences that translate to the same CDR3. The genes are TRBV4-1 and TRBJ1-1, with D possibly TRBD1 on 5 matching bases. The germline CDR1 and CDR2 sequences are MGHRA and YSYEKL. V was trimmed by 3 bases and J by 0 bases, leaving 8 bases between them. CDR3 length: 14 residues. CDR3 coding DNA: TGCGCCAGCAGCCAGGGACTGCTGAACACTGAAGCTTTCTTT. Translated, it gives CASSQGLLNTEAFF.

The sample holds a few counts of this clone. The chain uses TRBV7-2 and TRBJ2-3; TRBD2 agrees at 7 bases. The CDR3 loop spans 16 amino acids. CDR1 is SGHTA, CDR2 FQGNSA, per germline. V trimming: 5 bases; J trimming: 5 bases; junction bases outside the gene matches: 13. The CDR3 sequence: CASSTRDLGGLDTQYF. DNA for the CDR3: TGTGCCAGCAGCACCCGGGACCTCGGGGGGTTAGATACGCAGTATTTT. Full variable domain (missing parts from reference TRBV7-2 and TRBJ2-3): GAGVSQSPSNKVTEKGKDVELRCDPISGHTALYWYRQSLGQGLEFLIYFQGNSAPDKSGLPSDRFSAERTGGSVSTLTIQRTQQEDSAVYLCASSTRDLGGLDTQYFGPGTRLTVL.

The rearrangement joins TRBV7-8 to TRBJ2-7, with 7 bases matching TRBD1. CDR3 length equals 15 residues. Germline-derived CDR1 and CDR2 are SGHVS and FQNEAQ. Germline trimming cut 0 bases from V and 6 bases from J; bases unmatched to any gene: 8. Here the CDR3 reads CASSLAPQGLGEQYF. In nucleotides, the CDR3 is TGTGCCAGCAGCTTAGCCCCACAGGGGTTAGGCGAGCAGTACTTC.

V gene TRBV5-6 combines with J gene TRBJ2-7; the match to TRBD1 covers 12 bases. Per germline, CDR1 SGHDT and CDR2 YYEEEE. CDR3 size: 17 residues. Unmatched junction bases numbered 8, after V lost 4 bases and J lost 0 bases. In DNA form, the CDR3 reads TGTGCCAGCAGCAGCGGGACAGGGGGCTGGAGCTCCTACGAGCAGTACTTC. Translating gives CASSSGTGGWSSYEQYF. The full variable domain, rest sourced from reference TRBV5-6 and TRBJ2-7, is DAGVTQSPTHLIKTRGQQVTLRCSPKSGHDTVSWYQQALGQGPQFIFQYYEEEERQRGNFPDRFSGHQFPNYSSELNVNALLLGDSALYLCASSSGTGGWSSYEQYFGPGTRLTVT.

V gene TRBV7-2 combines with J gene TRBJ2-7; D could derive from TRBD1 or TRBD2 (5 bases each). The CDR3 has 11 residues. From germline, CDR1 is SGHTA and CDR2 FQGNSA. The V end lost 5 bases, the J end lost 13 bases, and 15 bases lay between the germline ends. The DNA of the CDR3 is TGTGCCAGCAGCCCGCCAGGGACCCTATACTTC. It is translated as CASSPPGTLYF.

This rearrangement joins TRBV2 to TRBJ1-1, with TRBD1 identical over 8 bases. CDR3 size: 13 residues. V shed 9 bases and J 1 base; nucleotides not matched to a gene: 4. Germline V gene data show CDR1 as SNHLY and CDR2 as FYNNEI. The CDR3, as DNA: TGTGCCAGAGGGACAGGTTCGAACACTGAAGCTTTCTTT. Protein: CARGTGSNTEAFF.

There are many counts of this clone. The V and J genes are TRBV19 and TRBJ1-5; TRBD1 might be the D (5 bases). In germline, CDR1 is LNHDA, CDR2 SQIVND (reference sequence). The CDR3 loop spans 17 amino acids. Trimming removed 3 bases at V and 0 bases at J, with 15 bases between. CDR3 in amino acids: CASSMGWGRDSNQPQHF. The CDR3 DNA is TGTGCCAGTAGTATGGGGTGGGGCAGGGATAGCAATCAGCCCCAGCATTTT.

This clone was seen more than once but under ten times. V is TRBV6-1 and J is TRBJ1-5; a weak D match, TRBD1 (6 bases). The CDR3 runs 13 residues. With 1 base removed from V and 10 bases from J, the gap between germline ends came to 11 bases. The germline V gene encodes CDR1 MNHNS and CDR2 SASEGT. DNA of the CDR3: TGTGCCAGCAGTGAAGGGGGGCCGGTTCCCCAGCATTTT. Amino acids: CASSEGGPVPQHF.

In its sample, this clone was seen a few times. The chain combines TRBV28 with TRBJ1-2, with D perhaps TRBD1 (6 bases). Germline CDR1 reads MDHEN; CDR2 reads SYDVKM. V gave up 5 bases and J gave up 4 bases, with 17 bases separating them. The CDR3 spans 15 residues. The CDR3 loop reads CASSVPRGLGYGYTF. The CDR3, as DNA: TGTGCCAGCAGTGTCCCTCGGGGGCTTGGCTATGGCTACACCTTC.

This chain connects TRBV28 to TRBJ2-7; D call uncertain. This CDR3 has 14 residues. In germline, CDR1 is MDHEN, CDR2 SYDVKM. Trimming stripped 5 bases from V and 7 bases from J, with 18 bases between. CDR3 nucleotide sequence: TGTGCCAGCAGTCCGCCTAAGGTAGTGGGGGAGCAGTACTTC. It specifies CASSPPKVVGEQYF.

V and J are TRBV30 and TRBJ1-1; D gene ambiguous. CDR1 is GTSNPN and CDR2 is SVGIG in the germline V gene (reference sequence). V was pared by 6 bases and J by 0 bases, with 14 bases between. The CDR3 is 14 amino acids. The CDR3 DNA follows: TGTGCCTGCAGCACACGGGATTTGAACACTGAAGCTTTCTTT. Its protein product is CACSTRDLNTEAFF.

This chain links TRBV27 with TRBJ1-6, with TRBD1 matching 9 bases. This CDR3 has 20 residues. V lost 5 bases, J lost 2 bases, and 16 bases stayed unmatched. Germline CDR1 MNHEY, CDR2 SMNVEV (reference sequence). CDR3 region: CASSLDPGQGRRTYNSPLHF. CDR3 sequence (DNA): TGTGCCAGCAGTCTGGACCCGGGACAGGGAAGGCGGACCTATAATTCACCCCTCCACTTT.

CDR3 protein: CASSLSQGGIGGYTF. The CDR3 nucleotides are TGTGCCAGCAGTTTATCTCAAGGGGGAATAGGTGGCTACACCTTC. The chain links TRBV27 to TRBJ1-2, with a tentative D call TRBD1 (6 bases). This CDR3 has 15 amino acids. V lost 0 bases and J 7 bases, leaving 15 bases between the germline ends. Germline V lookup: CDR1 MNHEY, CDR2 SMNVEV (reference sequence).